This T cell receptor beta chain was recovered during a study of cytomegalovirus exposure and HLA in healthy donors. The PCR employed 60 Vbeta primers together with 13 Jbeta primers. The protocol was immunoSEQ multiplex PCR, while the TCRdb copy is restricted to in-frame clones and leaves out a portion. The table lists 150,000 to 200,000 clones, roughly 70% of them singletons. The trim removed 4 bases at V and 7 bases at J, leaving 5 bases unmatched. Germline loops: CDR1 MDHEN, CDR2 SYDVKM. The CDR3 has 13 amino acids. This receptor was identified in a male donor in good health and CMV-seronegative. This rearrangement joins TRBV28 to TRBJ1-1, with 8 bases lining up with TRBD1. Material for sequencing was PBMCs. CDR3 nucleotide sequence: TGTGCCAGCAGTTCGGGACAGGCCATTGAAGCTTTCTTT. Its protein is CASSSGQAIEAFF.